This TCR beta chain originates from a study of T-cell reconstitution after alpha-beta-depleted transplantation in children. Preparation of the TCRbeta library involved a method that used unique molecular identifiers. TCRdb re-analysed the PCR reads in MiXCR, keeping a single row per CDR3 protein. Found here are 150,000 to 250,000 distinct CDR3 sequences, about 15% of them singletons; the top ten hold roughly an eighth. This clonotype occurred many times. Germline CDR1 MDHEN, CDR2 SYDVKM. V was pared by 3 bases and J by 6 bases, with 12 bases between. The CDR3 contains 14 residues. The input for sequencing was PBMCs from the stem cell graft donor, taken from the stem cell graft. The receptor's source is a human donor who donated a stem cell graft to a child with acute lymphoblastic leukemia. J is TRBJ1-5 and V is TRBV28; D may be TRBD1 (5 bases). The CDR3 DNA reads TGTGCCAGCAGTTTTGGGGTGAGGGGTCAGCCCCAGCATTTT. Amino acids: CASSFGVRGQPQHF.